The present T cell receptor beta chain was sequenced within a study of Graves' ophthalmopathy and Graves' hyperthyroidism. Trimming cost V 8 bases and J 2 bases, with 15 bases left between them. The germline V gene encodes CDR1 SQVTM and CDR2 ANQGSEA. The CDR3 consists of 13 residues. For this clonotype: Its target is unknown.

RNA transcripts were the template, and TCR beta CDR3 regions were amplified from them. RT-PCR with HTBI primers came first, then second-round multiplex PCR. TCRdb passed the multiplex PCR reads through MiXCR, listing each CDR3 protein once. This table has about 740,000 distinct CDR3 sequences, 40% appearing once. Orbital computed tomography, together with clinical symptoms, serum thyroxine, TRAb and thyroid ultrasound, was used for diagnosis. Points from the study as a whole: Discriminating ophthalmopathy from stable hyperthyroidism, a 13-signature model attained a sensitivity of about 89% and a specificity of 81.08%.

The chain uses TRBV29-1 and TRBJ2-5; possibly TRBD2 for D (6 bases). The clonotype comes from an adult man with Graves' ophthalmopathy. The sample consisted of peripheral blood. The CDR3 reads CSLMGLGQETQYF. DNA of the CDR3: TGCAGCTTAATGGGACTGGGGCAAGAGACCCAGTACTTC.